These T cell receptor beta chains were read from a single sample in a study of shared clonotypes between healthy human individuals. Profiled with immunoSEQ multiplex PCR; TCRdb holds only in-frame clones, not every one. The sample yields around 2.5 million clones, under 95% seen once. The sample was naive CD4+ T cells from PBMCs. Source of these receptors: a man aged 18 to 35 in good health. Some clones in this sample may be carry-over from other donors' samples. The CDR3 runs from the conserved cysteine through the conserved F or W. Fields, in order: D gene, V gene, J gene, CDR3 protein. D genes are given only for firm matches.

NA	TRBV6-5	TRBJ2-1	CASSYSKEQFF
NA	TRBV11-2	TRBJ2-7	CASSPIDTRLSEQYF
NA	TRBV5-1	TRBJ1-3	CASSLVEQGGAGNTIYF
TRBD2	TRBV4-2	TRBJ2-1	CASSQDFKLANEQFF
NA	TRBV20-1	TRBJ2-7	CSARKAYEQYF
TRBD2	TRBV5-1	TRBJ2-7	CASSLGSREGSYEQYF
NA	TRBV7-8	TRBJ2-3	CASSSRRISTDTQYF
NA	TRBV7-9	TRBJ2-7	CASSAGVSSYEQYF
NA	TRBV11-2	TRBJ2-7	CASSQQGYEQYF
NA	TRBV20-1	TRBJ1-2	CSARIRDIHLF
NA	TRBV28	TRBJ2-7	CASSPFRRSSYEQYF
TRBD2	TRBV15	TRBJ2-1	CATSFGLAGSVASYNEQFF
NA	TRBV19	TRBJ2-7	CASSMGWVGEGYEQYF
NA	TRBV20-1	TRBJ2-7	CSALSYEQYF
TRBD1	TRBV11-2	TRBJ2-7	CASSLRGRGQLGHEQYF
TRBD2	TRBV5-1	TRBJ2-2	CASGQLAGGSYTGELFF
TRBD2	TRBV7-2	TRBJ2-5	CASSPPGGMEGQETQYF
TRBD1	TRBV18	TRBJ2-2	CASSPYPRTGKTGELFF
NA	TRBV27	TRBJ1-2	CASSSTDNYGYTF
TRBD2	TRBV7-9	TRBJ2-5	CASGKREQETQYF
NA	TRBV28	NA	CASSGPGSTYEQYF
NA	TRBV7-7	TRBJ1-4	CASSLGQAKNEKLFF
NA	TRBV28	TRBJ1-2	CASSKPGQSNYGYTF